These 21 T cell receptor beta chains share one sample of origin, sequenced in a study of blood T cell repertoires in COVID-19. Profiled with immunoSEQ multiplex PCR; TCRdb holds only in-frame clones, not every one. The table includes about 160,000 clones, roughly 88% detected once. The sample consisted of peripheral blood. Every receptor here comes from a woman of 80 years or more with active or convalescent COVID-19.

The V and J genes are TRBV6-5 and TRBJ1-1; tentative D call: TRBD1 (5 bases). Germline values: CDR1 MNHEY, CDR2 SVGAGI. The CDR3 is 13 residues long. The ends were cut back, 7 bases at V and 0 bases at J, with 9 bases in the middle. CDR3 sequence reads: CASTKTVNTEAFF. Here the CDR3 DNA reads TGTGCCAGCACCAAGACAGTGAACACTGAAGCTTTCTTT.

The chain combines TRBV5-4 with TRBJ2-7, with TRBD2 matching over 9 bases. Germline V gene data show CDR1 as SGHNT and CDR2 as YYREEE (reference sequence). The CDR3 runs 15 residues. V shed 2 bases and J 6 bases; nucleotides not matched to a gene: 9. The CDR3 sequence: CASSLAGGGASEQYF. DNA for the CDR3: TGTGCCAGCAGCTTAGCCGGCGGGGGGGCCTCCGAGCAGTACTTC.

This clone has just a few counts. The chain joins TRBV4-1 to TRBJ1-3; D is possibly TRBD1 (5 bases). Germline V gene sequence: CDR1 MGHRA, CDR2 YSYEKL. The CDR3 covers 15 residues. Trimming cost V 3 bases and J 0 bases, with 9 bases left between them. Here the CDR3 DNA reads TGCGCCAGCAGCCAGGAGGGGCTCTCTGGAAACACCATATATTTT. Translation gives CASSQEGLSGNTIYF.

The V and J genes are TRBV9 and TRBJ2-3; maybe TRBD2 (7 bases). The CDR3 totals 16 residues. The V gene's germline CDR1 is SGDLS and CDR2 YYNGEE. With 4 bases removed from V and 0 bases from J, the gap between germline ends came to 15 bases. Here the CDR3 DNA reads TGTGCCAGCAGCTCGGGGCGGGGGCCTAGCACAGATACGCAGTATTTT. Amino acid sequence: CASSSGRGPSTDTQYF.

This rearrangement joins TRBV7-2 to TRBJ1-6; TRBD1 matches 7 bases. The CDR3 contains 15 residues. V lost 6 bases and J lost 0; bases outside the gene matches: 2. Germline-derived CDR1 and CDR2 are SGHTA and FQGNSA. As DNA, the CDR3 is TGTGCCAGCAGGTCAGGGGGCTCCTATAATTCACCCCTCCACTTT. It translates to CASRSGGSYNSPLHF.

The chain is built from TRBV19 and TRBJ1-1; tentative D call: TRBD1 (6 bases). The V gene lost 3 bases and the J gene lost 3 bases, with 14 bases spanning the gap. CDR1 and CDR2 (germline): LNHDA, SQIVND (reference sequence). The CDR3 is 15 residues long. The CDR3 sequence: CASSMQGLGDTEAFF. Written as DNA, the CDR3 is TGTGCCAGTAGTATGCAGGGGCTGGGAGACACTGAAGCTTTCTTT.

V and J are TRBV19 and TRBJ2-2, with TRBD1 matching over 7 bases. V was clipped by 10 bases and J by 3 bases; unmatched bases: 17. The CDR3 length is 17 residues. Looked up from germline, CDR1 is LNHDA and CDR2 is SQIVND (reference sequence). Here the CDR3 reads CATSLKGRQGHTGELFF. The CDR3 nucleotides read TGTGCCACCTCCCTCAAAGGGCGACAGGGCCACACCGGGGAGCTGTTTTTT. Drawing the rest from reference TRBV19 and TRBJ2-2, the complete variable domain is DGGITQSPKYLFRKEGQNVTLSCEQNLNHDAMYWYRQDPGQGLRLIYYSQIVNDFQKGDIAEGYSVSREKKESFPLTVTSAQKNPTAFYLCATSLKGRQGHTGELFFGEGSRLTVL.

This clone occurred once. V usage is TRBV27 and J usage is TRBJ2-4; TRBD1 matches at 11 bases. CDR1 is MNHEY and CDR2 is SMNVEV in the germline V gene (reference sequence). The ends lost 5 bases at V and 3 bases at J; junction bases unmatched: 9. The length of the CDR3 is 17 residues. CDR3: CASSPRTGGRGKNIQYF. The CDR3 DNA reads as TGTGCCAGCAGTCCAAGGACAGGGGGCAGGGGCAAAAACATTCAGTACTTC.

V usage is TRBV10-3 and J usage is TRBJ1-1; possible D gene TRBD1, 5 bases. Trimming shortened V by 4 bases and J by 4 bases, and 13 bases separated the two germline ends. There are 14 residues in the CDR3. CDR1 and CDR2 from the germline V gene are ENHRY and SYGVKD. CDR3 DNA sequence: TGTGCCATCAGTGGGGACGGGACTCTCACTGAAGCTTTCTTT. Amino acid sequence: CAISGDGTLTEAFF.

This clone was seen a single time. This rearrangement joins TRBV5-1 to TRBJ1-3, with TRBD1 as a possible D gene (5 bases). Trimming removed 9 bases at V and 2 bases at J, with 15 bases between. The CDR3 loop spans 14 amino acids. Germline CDR1 reads SGHRS; CDR2 reads YFSETQ. In nucleotides, the CDR3 is TGCGCCACCGCGGAGGGGCCAACTGGAAACACCATATATTTT. Protein product: CATAEGPTGNTIYF.

This clone has only a few counts. This chain uses TRBV7-9 with TRBJ1-3; D not resolved. The germline V gene has CDR1 SEHNR and CDR2 FQNEAQ (reference sequence). V dropped 7 bases and J dropped 4 bases, with 11 bases sitting between them. The CDR3 has 13 amino acids. Written as DNA, the CDR3 is TGTGCCAGCAACGCAGGCGCGGGAAACACCATATATTTT. Its protein product is CASNAGAGNTIYF.

The rearrangement links TRBV6-5 to TRBJ1-1; possibly TRBD1 for D (5 bases). CDR1 is MNHEY and CDR2 is SVGAGI in the germline V gene. This CDR3 is 14 amino acids long. With 8 bases removed from V and 8 bases from J, the gap between germline ends came to 21 bases. DNA for the CDR3: TGTGCCAGCTTCAAACCTCAGGGAGGGGCCGAAGCTTTCTTT. Protein product: CASFKPQGGAEAFF.

This sequence joins TRBV11-3 and TRBJ1-1; D remains ambiguous. V lost 5 bases and J 6 bases, leaving 16 bases between the germline ends. The length of the CDR3 is 14 residues. Per the germline V gene, CDR1 is SGHNT and CDR2 is YENEEA. In DNA form, the CDR3 reads TGTGCCAGCAGCATTGACATGGAACGCGCTGAAGCTTTCTTT. This translates into CASSIDMERAEAFF.

This CDR3 reads CASSLGLAVYEQYF. The CDR3 bases are TGTGCCAGCAGCCTCGGACTAGCCGTCTACGAGCAGTACTTC. The chain carries TRBV14 and TRBJ2-7, with TRBD2 matching over 8 bases. Germline CDR1 is SGHDN and CDR2 is FVKESK. This CDR3 spans 14 amino acids. The trim removed 4 bases at V and 3 bases at J, leaving 5 bases unmatched. Using reference TRBV14 and TRBJ2-7 for the parts outside the CDR3, the full variable domain is EAGVTQFPSHSVIEKGQTVTLRCDPISGHDNLYWYRRVMGKEIKFLLHFVKESKQDESGMPNNRFLAERTGGTYSTLKVQPAELEDSGVYFCASSLGLAVYEQYFGPGTRLTVT.

The J gene is TRBJ2-2, the V gene TRBV7-6, with 9 bases that match TRBD1. The CDR3 length is 15 residues. J was trimmed by 2 bases and V by 3 bases; bases with no gene match: 1. CDR1 and CDR2 from the germline V gene are SGHVS and FNYEAQ. The CDR3: CASSLGQGNTGELFF. DNA of the CDR3: TGTGCCAGCAGCTTGGGACAGGGAAACACCGGGGAGCTGTTTTTT.

The chain combines TRBV10-2 with TRBJ2-1; 11 bases agree with TRBD1. The CDR3 loop spans 15 amino acids. V shed 6 bases and J 7 bases; nucleotides not matched to a gene: 8. Germline V lookup: CDR1 WSHSY, CDR2 SAAADI. The CDR3 DNA reads as TGCGCCAGCAGGACGGGGACAGGGGGAAGGAATGAGCAGTTCTTC. Its translation is CASRTGTGGRNEQFF.

The chain links TRBV5-1 to TRBJ2-1, with 12 bases aligning to TRBD2. The V gene end was trimmed by 2 bases and the J gene end by 9 bases; junction bases not matched to a gene: 6. CDR3 length equals 15 residues. Germline V CDR1 and CDR2: SGHRS, YFSETQ. CDR3: CASSFTSGGSAEQFF. The CDR3 DNA is TGCGCCAGCAGCTTCACTAGCGGGGGGAGTGCTGAGCAGTTCTTC.

This chain joins TRBV10-2 and TRBJ1-1; TRBD1 might be the D (6 bases). The CDR3 sequence is 14 residues long. V was pared by 7 bases and J by 6 bases, with 18 bases between. From germline, CDR1 is WSHSY and CDR2 SAAADI. As DNA, the CDR3 is TGCGCCAGCATCAAGAGGGACAACCCCGCTGAAGCTTTCTTT. Translating gives CASIKRDNPAEAFF.

The J gene is TRBJ1-3, the V gene TRBV30; D perhaps matches TRBD1 (6 bases). Germline CDR1 reads GTSNPN; CDR2 reads SVGIG (reference sequence). This CDR3 has 15 amino acids. V was shortened by 5 bases and J by 1 base, with 15 bases between the two germline ends. CDR3 sequence (DNA): TGTGCCTGGGGGGGCTTCCCTCAGTCTGGAAACACCATATATTTT. This gives the protein CAWGGFPQSGNTIYF.

This clone was observed a single time. V is TRBV18 and J is TRBJ2-5; D might be TRBD2 (6 bases). CDR1 and CDR2 (germline): KGHSH, LQKENI. CDR3 length: 14 residues. Deletions cut 3 bases from V and 4 bases from J, with 12 bases between. The CDR3 nucleotides are TGTGCCAGCTCACCGGCGGGGCTTGGAGAGACCCAGTACTTC. It yields the protein CASSPAGLGETQYF. Full variable domain (outside the CDR3, taken from reference TRBV18 and TRBJ2-5): NAGVMQNPRHLVRRRGQEARLRCSPMKGHSHVYWYRQLPEEGLKFMVYLQKENIIDESGMPKERFSAEFPKEGPSILRIQQVVRGDSAAYFCASSPAGLGETQYFGPGTRLLVL.

The J gene is TRBJ1-1, the V gene TRBV27, with D hard to call. This CDR3 contains 14 residues. Germline V gives CDR1 MNHEY, CDR2 SMNVEV (reference sequence). Deletions cut 11 bases from V and 0 bases from J, with 16 bases between. The CDR3 sequence is CAAGEAALNTEAFF. The CDR3 DNA follows: TGTGCCGCTGGGGAGGCAGCCCTGAACACTGAAGCTTTCTTT.